The present TCR beta chain was sequenced within a study of cytomegalovirus exposure and HLA in healthy donors. With 60 Vbeta and 13 Jbeta primers, the PCR was carried out. Sequencing used immunoSEQ multiplex PCR; TCRdb keeps in-frame clones, though not all of them. Altogether under 150,000 clones are present, around 80% being singletons, with the ten largest covering 1.8%. Germline assignment: CDR1 MNHEY and CDR2 SMNVEV (reference sequence). V dropped 3 bases and J dropped 7 bases, with 15 bases sitting between them. CDR3 length: 14 amino acids. The sequence came from a woman between 40 and 50 years old in good health and CMV-seronegative. Input material: PBMCs. The rearrangement links TRBV27 to TRBJ1-2; maybe TRBD1 (6 bases). Here the CDR3 DNA reads TGTGCCAGCAGTTTTTCCATGGGGGCGCGTGGCTACACCTTC. Translation gives CASSFSMGARGYTF.